What follows describes a single T cell receptor (beta chain). No antigen is known for it. The data were taken from a study of blood T cells in healthy people across ages. Study findings and constraints: Estimates of diversity drawn from one million T cells were considered underestimates.

A sample-barcoded 5' primer and a J-beta primer mix were used in a second PCR of about 6 to 12 cycles. TCRdb analysed the 5' RACE reads with MiXCR anew, one entry per CDR3 protein. The table has 650,000 to 1,000,000 distinct CDR3 sequences, approximately 35% seen once. V shed 6 bases and J 6 bases; nucleotides not matched to a gene: 6. Germline CDR1 and CDR2: SGHTA and FQGNSA. The CDR3 totals 13 residues. The TCR originated in a young man in good health. Material for sequencing was blood. The chain employs TRBV7-2 and TRBJ2-3; 7 bases are a match to TRBD2. This CDR3 is CASRWTRGDTQYF. The CDR3 DNA follows: TGTGCCAGCAGGTGGACTAGAGGGGATACGCAGTATTTT.